This T cell receptor (beta chain) came from a study of blood T cell repertoires in COVID-19. CDR3 length equals 16 residues. TCRdb's table, derived via immunoSEQ multiplex PCR, lists solely in-frame clones and lacks some. The table includes fewer than 55,000 clones, 82% detected once. The chain uses TRBV21-1 and TRBJ2-5; the DNA was not used to check the table's D call, TRBD2. TRBV21-1 is tagged as a pseudogene. This clonotype was sampled from a woman in her sixties or seventies with acute or convalescent COVID-19. The sequencing sample was made of peripheral blood. The CDR3 is CASSKVAPVEEETQYF. The CDR3 coding sequence is TGTGCCAGCAGCAAAGTCGCACCAGTCGAGGAAGAGACCCAGTACTTC.